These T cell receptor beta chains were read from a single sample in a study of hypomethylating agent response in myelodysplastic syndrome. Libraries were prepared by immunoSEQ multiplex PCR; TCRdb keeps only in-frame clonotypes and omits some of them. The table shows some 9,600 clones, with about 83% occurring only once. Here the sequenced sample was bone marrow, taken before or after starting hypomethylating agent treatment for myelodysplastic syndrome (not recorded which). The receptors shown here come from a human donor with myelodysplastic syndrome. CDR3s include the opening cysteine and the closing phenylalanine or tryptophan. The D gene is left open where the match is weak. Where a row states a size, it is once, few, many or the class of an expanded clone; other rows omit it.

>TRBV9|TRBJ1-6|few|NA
TGTGCCAGCAGCGTAGTAGGACAGAATTCACCCCTCCACTTT
CASSVVGQNSPLHF
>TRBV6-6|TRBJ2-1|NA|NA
TGTGCCAGCAGTTCGGTAAGATACAATGAGCAGTTCTTC
CASSSVRYNEQFF
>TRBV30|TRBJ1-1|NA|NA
TGTGCCTGGAAGAGGCAGGGGAACACTGAAGCTTTCTTT
CAWKRQGNTEAFF
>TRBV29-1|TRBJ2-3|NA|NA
TGCAGCCAGAGGTCTTCTAGCACAGATACGCAGTATTTT
CSQRSSSTDTQYF
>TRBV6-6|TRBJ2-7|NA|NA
TGTGCCAGCAGTTACTCGACAGGAGGCTCCTACGAGCAGTACTTC
CASSYSTGGSYEQYF
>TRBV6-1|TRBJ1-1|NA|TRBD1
TGTGCCAGCAGACACCGGGACAGGGGTGAAGCTTTCTTT
CASRHRDRGEAFF
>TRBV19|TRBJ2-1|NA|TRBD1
TGTGCCAGTAGTCCTTACGGGACAGGGCCCTACAATGAGCAGTTCTTC
CASSPYGTGPYNEQFF
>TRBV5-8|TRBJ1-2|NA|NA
TGTGCCAGCAGCTTGGCTGTGGTAGGCTACACCTTC
CASSLAVVGYTF
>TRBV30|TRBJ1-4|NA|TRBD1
TGTGCCTGGAGCGGGGGACAGGCGAATGAAAAACTGTTTTTT
CAWSGGQANEKLFF
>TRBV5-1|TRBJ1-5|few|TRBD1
TGCGCCAGCAGCTTGGGGACAGGGCGTGGTCAGCCCCAGCATTTT
CASSLGTGRGQPQHF
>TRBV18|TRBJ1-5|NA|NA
TGTGCCAGCTCAGCTCGACCGCACCCCCTCCAGTATAGCAATCAGCCCCAGCATTTT
CASSARPHPLQYSNQPQHF
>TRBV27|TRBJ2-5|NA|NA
TGTGCCAGCAGTTTATCGGGTCAGGGGGGGGAGACCCAGTACTTC
CASSLSGQGGETQYF
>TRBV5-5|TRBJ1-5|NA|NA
TGTGCCAGCAGCTTAGGAGGGGGCAATCAGCCCCAGCATTTT
CASSLGGGNQPQHF
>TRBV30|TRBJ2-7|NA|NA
TGTGCCTGGAGTGTTGCGGTGGAGGGGCCCGACGAGCAGTACTTC
CAWSVAVEGPDEQYF
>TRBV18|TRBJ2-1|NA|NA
TGTGCCAGCTCACCCCAGGATGAGCAGTTCTTC
CASSPQDEQFF
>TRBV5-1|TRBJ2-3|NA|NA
TGCGCCAGCAGCTTAGGCTCCCGTACTAGCACAGATACGCAGTATTTT
CASSLGSRTSTDTQYF
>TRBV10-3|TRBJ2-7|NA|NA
TGTGCCATCAGTGACAGGGGGGAACTCGGGCAGTACTTC
CAISDRGELGQYF
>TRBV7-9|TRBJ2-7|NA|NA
TGTGCCAGCAGCTTATATAGCTGGCAGGGTGGCGAGCAGTACTTC
CASSLYSWQGGEQYF
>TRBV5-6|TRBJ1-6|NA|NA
TGTGCCAGCAGCTTGGTACAGGCTAATTCACCCCTCCACTTT
CASSLVQANSPLHF
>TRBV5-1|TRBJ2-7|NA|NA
TGCGCCAGCAGCTTGCTACAAGGCTACGAGCAGTACTTC
CASSLLQGYEQYF
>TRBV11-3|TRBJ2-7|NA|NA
TGTGCCAGCAGCTTGGGGCAGCCACCCTACGAGCAGTACTTC
CASSLGQPPYEQYF
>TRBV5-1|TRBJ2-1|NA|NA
TGCGCCAGCAGCTTGGGCCCTTCTGATGAGCAGTTCTTC
CASSLGPSDEQFF
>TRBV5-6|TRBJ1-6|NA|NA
TGTGCCAGCAGCTTGGCAGCAGGCTCAAGGAGGGCCCTCCACTTT
CASSLAAGSRRALHF
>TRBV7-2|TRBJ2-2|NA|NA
TGTGCCAGCAGCTTAGCAAAGGGTCCCACCGGGGAGCTGTTTTTT
CASSLAKGPTGELFF
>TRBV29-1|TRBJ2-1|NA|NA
TGCAGTGCGGACGGTTACAATGAGCAGTTCTTC
CSADGYNEQFF
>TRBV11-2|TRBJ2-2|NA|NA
TGTGCCAGCAGCTTAGTCCGAGGCGCAGGGACGGGCACCGGGGAGCTGTTTTTT
CASSLVRGAGTGTGELFF
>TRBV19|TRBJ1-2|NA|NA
TGTGCCAGTATCCTCCAAGGGGATCCCTATGGCTACACCTTC
CASILQGDPYGYTF
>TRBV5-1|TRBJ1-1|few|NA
TGCGCCAGCAGCTTGGTAACGAACACTGAAGCTTTCTTT
CASSLVTNTEAFF
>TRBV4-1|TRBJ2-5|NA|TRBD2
TGCGCCAGCAGCCGAGGGACTAGCCGGGAGACCCAGTACTTC
CASSRGTSRETQYF
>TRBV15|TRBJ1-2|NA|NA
TGTGCCACCAGCACAACCGAGGGAGGTGGCTACACCTTC
CATSTTEGGGYTF
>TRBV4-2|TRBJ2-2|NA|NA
TGTGCCAGCAGCCGGACCCGACGAGGCGGGGAGCTGTTTTTT
CASSRTRRGGELFF